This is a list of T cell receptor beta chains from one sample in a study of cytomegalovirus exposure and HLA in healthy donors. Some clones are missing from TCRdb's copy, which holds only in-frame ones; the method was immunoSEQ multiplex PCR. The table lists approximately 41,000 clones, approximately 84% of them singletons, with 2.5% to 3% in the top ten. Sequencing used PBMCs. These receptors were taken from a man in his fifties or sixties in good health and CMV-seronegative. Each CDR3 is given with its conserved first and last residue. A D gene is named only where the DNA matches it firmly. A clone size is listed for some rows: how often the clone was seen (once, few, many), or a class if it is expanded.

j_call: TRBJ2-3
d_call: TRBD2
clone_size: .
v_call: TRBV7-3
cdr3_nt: TGTGCCAGCAGCTTGGGCGCGGGGGGGATTATAGATACACAGTATTTT
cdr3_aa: CASSLGAGGIIDTQYF

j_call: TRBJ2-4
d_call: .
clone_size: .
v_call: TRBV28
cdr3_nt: TGTGCCAGCAGTTCACAGGGAAACGGCGGAAACATTCAGTACTTC
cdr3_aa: CASSSQGNGGNIQYF

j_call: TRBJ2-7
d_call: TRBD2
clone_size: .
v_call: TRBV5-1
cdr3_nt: TGCGCCAGCAGCTTGTCTAGCGGCTACGAGCAGTACTTC
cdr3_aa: CASSLSSGYEQYF

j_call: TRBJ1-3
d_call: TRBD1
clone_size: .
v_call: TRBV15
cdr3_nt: TGTGCCACCAGCGGAGACAGGGCCTCTGGAAACACCATATATTTT
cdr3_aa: CATSGDRASGNTIYF

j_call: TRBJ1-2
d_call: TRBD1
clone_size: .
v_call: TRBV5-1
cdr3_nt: TGCGCCAGCAGCGCGCAATCAATTACAGGGGCGGGATATGGCTACACCTTC
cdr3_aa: CASSAQSITGAGYGYTF

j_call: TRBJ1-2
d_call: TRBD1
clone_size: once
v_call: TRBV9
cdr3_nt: TGTGCCAGCAGCGTAGACTACAGGGGAAGTAGTGGCTACACCTTC
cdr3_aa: CASSVDYRGSSGYTF

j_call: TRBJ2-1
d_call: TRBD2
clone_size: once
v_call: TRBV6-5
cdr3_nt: TGTGCCACCCCACTAGCGGGAGGGGGAGAGCAGTTCTTC
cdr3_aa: CATPLAGGGEQFF

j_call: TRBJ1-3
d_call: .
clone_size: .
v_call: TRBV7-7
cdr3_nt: TGTGCTAGCAGCCCGAACCTCGAGGGCACCATATATTTT
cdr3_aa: CASSPNLEGTIYF

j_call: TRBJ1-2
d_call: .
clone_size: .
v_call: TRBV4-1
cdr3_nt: TGCGCCAGCAGCCAACGCAGGGAAGGATATGGCTACACCTTC
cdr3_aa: CASSQRREGYGYTF

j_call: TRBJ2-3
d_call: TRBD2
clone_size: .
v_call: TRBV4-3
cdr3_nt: TGCGCCAGCAGCCAAGCTAAAGCGGGGTTAAGCTCGAGGCGCACAGATACGCAGTATTTT
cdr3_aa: CASSQAKAGLSSRRTDTQYF

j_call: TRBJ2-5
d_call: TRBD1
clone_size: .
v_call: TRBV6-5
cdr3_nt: TGTGCCAGCTATAGCCTGACAGGGGAGGAGACCCAGTACTTC
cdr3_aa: CASYSLTGEETQYF

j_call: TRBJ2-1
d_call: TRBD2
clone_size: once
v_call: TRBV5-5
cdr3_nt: TGTGCCAGCAGCTTAAGGACGGGGACTAATAGGTACGAGCAGTTCTTC
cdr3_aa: CASSLRTGTNRYEQFF

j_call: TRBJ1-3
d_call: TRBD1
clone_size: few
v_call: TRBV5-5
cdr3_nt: TGTGCCAGCAGCAACCGGACAGGGCGCGGAAACACCATATATTTT
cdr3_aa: CASSNRTGRGNTIYF

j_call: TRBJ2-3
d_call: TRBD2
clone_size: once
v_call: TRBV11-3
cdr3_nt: TGTGCCAGCAGCCCTCGGGGGGGTAGCACAGATACGCAGTATTTT
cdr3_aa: CASSPRGGSTDTQYF

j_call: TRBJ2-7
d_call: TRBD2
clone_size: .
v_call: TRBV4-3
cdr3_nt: TGCGCCAGCAGCCAAGATACTAGCGCCCTGTACGAGCAGTACTTC
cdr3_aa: CASSQDTSALYEQYF

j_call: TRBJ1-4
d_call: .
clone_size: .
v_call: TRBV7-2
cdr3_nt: TGTGCCAGCAGCTTAGCCAGTGAAAAACTGTTTTTT
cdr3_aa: CASSLASEKLFF

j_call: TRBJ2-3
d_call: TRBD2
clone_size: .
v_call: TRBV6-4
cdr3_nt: TGTGCCAGCAGCCCGACTAGCGGGGGGTCAGATACGCAGTATTTT
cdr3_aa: CASSPTSGGSDTQYF

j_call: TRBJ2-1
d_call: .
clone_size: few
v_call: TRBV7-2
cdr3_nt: TGTGCCAGCAGCTTGGCAGGGGTCCGTGAGCAGTTCTTC
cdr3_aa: CASSLAGVREQFF

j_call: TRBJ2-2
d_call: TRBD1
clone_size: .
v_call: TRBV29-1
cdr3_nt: TGCAGCGTTGTTCGGACAGGGCGCACCGGGGAGCTGTTTTTT
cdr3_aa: CSVVRTGRTGELFF

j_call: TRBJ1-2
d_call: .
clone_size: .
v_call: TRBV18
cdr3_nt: TGTGCCAGCTCACCAATCGACAGTGATGCCTATGGCTACACCTTC
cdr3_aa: CASSPIDSDAYGYTF

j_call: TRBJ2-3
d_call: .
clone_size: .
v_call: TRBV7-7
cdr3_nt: TGTGCTAGCAGCCCCGCGGGACCGCCTAAAGATACGCAGTATTTT
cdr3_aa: CASSPAGPPKDTQYF

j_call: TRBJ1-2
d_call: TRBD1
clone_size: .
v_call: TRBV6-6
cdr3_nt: TGTGCCAGCAGTCGACACACGACAGGGGGGGAGGGCTACACCTTC
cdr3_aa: CASSRHTTGGEGYTF

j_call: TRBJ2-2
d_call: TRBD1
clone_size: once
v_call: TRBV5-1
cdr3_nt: TGCGCCAGCAGCTTTGGACAGGGAGTGAACACCGGGGAGCTGTTTTTT
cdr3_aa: CASSFGQGVNTGELFF

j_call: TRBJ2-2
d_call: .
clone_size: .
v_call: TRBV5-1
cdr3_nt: TGCGCCAGCAGCTCTCCGGGAGCCTACACCGGGGAGCTGTTTTTT
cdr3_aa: CASSSPGAYTGELFF

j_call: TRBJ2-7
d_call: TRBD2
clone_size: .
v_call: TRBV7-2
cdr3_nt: TGTGCCAGCAGCCGGACTAGCGGGAGCGGGGCCTACGAGCAGTACTTC
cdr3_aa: CASSRTSGSGAYEQYF

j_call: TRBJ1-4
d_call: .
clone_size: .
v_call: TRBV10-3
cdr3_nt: TGTGCCATCAGTGAGGGAGGGGATAATGAAAAACTGTTTTTT
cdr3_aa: CAISEGGDNEKLFF

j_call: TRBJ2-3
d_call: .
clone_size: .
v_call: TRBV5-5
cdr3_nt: TGTGCCAGCAGGGTAGGGGCTACTTATTACACAGATACGCAGTATTTT
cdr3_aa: CASRVGATYYTDTQYF

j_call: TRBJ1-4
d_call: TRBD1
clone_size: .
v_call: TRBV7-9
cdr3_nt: TGTGCCAGCAGCCCGACAGGGGGCTTTGAAAAACTGTTTTTT
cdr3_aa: CASSPTGGFEKLFF

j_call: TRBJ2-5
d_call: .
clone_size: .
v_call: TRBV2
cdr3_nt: TGTGCCAGCAGTGAGGGACTCCGAGGCGGAGAGACCCAGTACTTC
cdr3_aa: CASSEGLRGGETQYF

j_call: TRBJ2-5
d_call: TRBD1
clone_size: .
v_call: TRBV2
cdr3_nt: TGTGCCAGCAGGGCGCACCCAGACAGGGGTGCGCGCCAGTACTTC
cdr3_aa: CASRAHPDRGARQYF